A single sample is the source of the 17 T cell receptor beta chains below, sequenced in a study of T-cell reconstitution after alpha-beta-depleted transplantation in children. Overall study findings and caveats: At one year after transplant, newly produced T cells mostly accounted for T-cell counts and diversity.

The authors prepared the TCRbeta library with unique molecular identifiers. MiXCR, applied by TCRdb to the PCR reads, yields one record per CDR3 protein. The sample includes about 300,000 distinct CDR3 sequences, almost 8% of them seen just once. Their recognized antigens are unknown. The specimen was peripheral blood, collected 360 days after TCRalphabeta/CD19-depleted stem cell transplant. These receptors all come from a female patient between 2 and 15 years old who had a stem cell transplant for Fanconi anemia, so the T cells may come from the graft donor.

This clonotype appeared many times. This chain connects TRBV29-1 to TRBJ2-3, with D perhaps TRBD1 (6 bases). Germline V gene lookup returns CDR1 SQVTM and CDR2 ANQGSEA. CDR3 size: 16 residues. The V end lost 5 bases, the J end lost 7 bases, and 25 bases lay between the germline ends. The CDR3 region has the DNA TGCAGCGTTATACCCCTCGCAAAACAGGGAGCGAATACGCAGTATTTT. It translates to CSVIPLAKQGANTQYF.

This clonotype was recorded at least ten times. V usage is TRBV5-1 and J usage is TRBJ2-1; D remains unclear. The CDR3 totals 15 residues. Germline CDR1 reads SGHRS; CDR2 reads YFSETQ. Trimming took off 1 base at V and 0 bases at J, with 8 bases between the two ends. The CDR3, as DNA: TGCGCCAGCAGCTTGCCAGGCAGCTCCTACAATGAGCAGTTCTTC. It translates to CASSLPGSSYNEQFF.

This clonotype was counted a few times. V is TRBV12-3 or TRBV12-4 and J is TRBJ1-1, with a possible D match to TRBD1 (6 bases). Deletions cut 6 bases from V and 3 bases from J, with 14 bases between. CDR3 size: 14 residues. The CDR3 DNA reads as TGTGCCAGCAGGGCAGCGGGGGCCGACACTGAAGCTTTCTTT. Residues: CASRAAGADTEAFF.

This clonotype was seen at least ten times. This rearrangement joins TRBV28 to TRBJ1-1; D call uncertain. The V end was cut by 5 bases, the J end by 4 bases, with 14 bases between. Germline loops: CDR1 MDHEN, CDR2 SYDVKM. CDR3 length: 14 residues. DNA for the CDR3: TGTGCCAGCAGTCCCTCGGTGTTCCCCACTGAAGCTTTCTTT. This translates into CASSPSVFPTEAFF.

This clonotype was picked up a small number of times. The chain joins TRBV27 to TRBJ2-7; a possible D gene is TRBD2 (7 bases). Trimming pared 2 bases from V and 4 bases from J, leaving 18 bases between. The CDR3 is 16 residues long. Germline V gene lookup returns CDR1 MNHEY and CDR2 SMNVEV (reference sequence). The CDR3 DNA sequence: TGTGCCAGCAGTTTACGGGGGGTCAGGGGAAGGTACGAGCAGTACTTC. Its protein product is CASSLRGVRGRYEQYF.

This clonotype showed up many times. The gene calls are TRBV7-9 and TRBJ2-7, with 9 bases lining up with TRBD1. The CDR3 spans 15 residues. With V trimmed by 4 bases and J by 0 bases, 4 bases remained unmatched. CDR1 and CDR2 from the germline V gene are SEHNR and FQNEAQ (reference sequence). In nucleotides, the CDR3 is TGTGCCAGCAGCTCCGGGACAGGGCGCTCCTACGAGCAGTACTTC. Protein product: CASSSGTGRSYEQYF. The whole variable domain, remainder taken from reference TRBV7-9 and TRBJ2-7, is DTGVSQNPRHKITKRGQNVTFRCDPISEHNRLYWYRQTLGQGPEFLTYFQNEAQLEKSRLLSDRFSAERPKGSFSTLEIQRTEQGDSAMYLCASSSGTGRSYEQYFGPGTRLTVT.

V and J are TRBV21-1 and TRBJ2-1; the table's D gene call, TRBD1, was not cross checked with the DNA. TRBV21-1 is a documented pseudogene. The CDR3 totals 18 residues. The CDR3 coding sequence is TGTGCCAGCAGCAAAAAGGGAGAGAGGGGGACAGATAACAATGAGCAGTTCTTC. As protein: CASSKKGERGTDNNEQFF.

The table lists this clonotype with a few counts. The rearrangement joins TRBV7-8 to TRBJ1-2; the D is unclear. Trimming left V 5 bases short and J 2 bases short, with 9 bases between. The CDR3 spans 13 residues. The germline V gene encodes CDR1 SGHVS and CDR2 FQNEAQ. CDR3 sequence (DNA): TGTGCCAGCAGCCATGGGGAGAACTATGGCTACACCTTC. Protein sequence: CASSHGENYGYTF.

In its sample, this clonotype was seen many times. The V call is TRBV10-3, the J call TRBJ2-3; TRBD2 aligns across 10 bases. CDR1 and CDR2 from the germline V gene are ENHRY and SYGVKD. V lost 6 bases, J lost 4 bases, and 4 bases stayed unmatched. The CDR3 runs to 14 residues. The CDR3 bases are TGTGCCATCAGCCTGAGCGGGGGGGCAGATACGCAGTATTTT. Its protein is CAISLSGGADTQYF.

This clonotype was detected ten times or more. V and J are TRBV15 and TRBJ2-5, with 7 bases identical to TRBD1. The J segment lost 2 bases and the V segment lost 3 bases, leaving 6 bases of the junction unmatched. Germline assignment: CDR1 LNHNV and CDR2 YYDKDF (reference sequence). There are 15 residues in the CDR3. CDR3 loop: CATSRLVGQQETQYF. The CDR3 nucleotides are TGTGCCACCAGCAGGCTAGTGGGACAGCAAGAGACCCAGTACTTC.

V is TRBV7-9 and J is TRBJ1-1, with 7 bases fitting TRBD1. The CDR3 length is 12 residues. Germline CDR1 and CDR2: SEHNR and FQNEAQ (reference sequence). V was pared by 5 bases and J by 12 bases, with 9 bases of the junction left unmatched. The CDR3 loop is CASSPGDRGTFF. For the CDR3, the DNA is TGTGCCAGCAGCCCGGGGGACAGAGGGACTTTCTTT.

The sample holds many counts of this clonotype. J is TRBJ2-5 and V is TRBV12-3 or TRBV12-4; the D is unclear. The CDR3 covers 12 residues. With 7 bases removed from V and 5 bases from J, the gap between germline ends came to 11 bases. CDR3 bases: TGTGCCAGCACTAAATCGCGGGAGACCCAGTACTTC. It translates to CASTKSRETQYF.

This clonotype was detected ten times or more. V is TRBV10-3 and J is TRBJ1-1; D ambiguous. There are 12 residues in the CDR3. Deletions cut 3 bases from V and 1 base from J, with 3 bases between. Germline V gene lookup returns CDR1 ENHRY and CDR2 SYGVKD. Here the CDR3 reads CAISDRNTEAFF. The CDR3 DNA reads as TGTGCCATCAGTGACAGGAACACTGAAGCTTTCTTT.

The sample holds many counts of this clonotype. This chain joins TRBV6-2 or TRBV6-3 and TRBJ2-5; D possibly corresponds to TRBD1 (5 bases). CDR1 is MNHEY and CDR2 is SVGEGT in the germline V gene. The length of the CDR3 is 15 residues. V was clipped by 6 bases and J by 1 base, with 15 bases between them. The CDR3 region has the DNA TGTGCCAGCAGCCAATTTTGGGGCCCCCAAGAGACCCAGTACTTC. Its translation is CASSQFWGPQETQYF.

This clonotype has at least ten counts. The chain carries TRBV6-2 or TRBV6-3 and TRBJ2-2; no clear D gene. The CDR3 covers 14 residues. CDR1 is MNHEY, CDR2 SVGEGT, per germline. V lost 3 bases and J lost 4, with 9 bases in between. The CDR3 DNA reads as TGTGCCAGCAGTTATGGCATCATCACCGGGGAGCTGTTTTTT. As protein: CASSYGIITGELFF.

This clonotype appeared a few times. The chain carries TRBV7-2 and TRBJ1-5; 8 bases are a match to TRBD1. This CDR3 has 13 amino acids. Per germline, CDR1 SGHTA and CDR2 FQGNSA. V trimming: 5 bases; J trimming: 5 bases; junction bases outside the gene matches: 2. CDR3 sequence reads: CASSQGQDQPQHF. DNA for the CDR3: TGTGCCAGCAGCCAGGGACAGGATCAGCCCCAGCATTTT.

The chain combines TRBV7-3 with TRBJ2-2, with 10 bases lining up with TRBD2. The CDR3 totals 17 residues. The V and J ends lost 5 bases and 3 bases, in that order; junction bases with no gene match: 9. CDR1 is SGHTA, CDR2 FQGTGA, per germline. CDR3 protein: CASSRPPGTSDTGELFF. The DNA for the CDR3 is TGTGCCAGCAGCCGACCCCCCGGGACTAGCGACACCGGGGAGCTGTTTTTT.